This TCR beta chain was documented in a study of blood T cell repertoires in COVID-19. At the level of the study: Samples taken during acute and convalescent COVID-19 were collected in the United States, Italy and Spain. Nucleic acid was either cDNA or gDNA, and it came from T cells, B-cell-depleted T cells, or PBMCs.

This clone was counted between two and nine times. In the original analysis: Using reference gene primer amplification, nucleated cell counts were estimated. Assay: immunoSEQ multiplex PCR; the TCRdb copy retains only in-frame clones and omits some. That table gives V, J and clone size, and the DNA gave D and trimming. In the table there are about 210,000 clones, over 80% of which are singletons. The V gene end was trimmed by 6 bases and the J gene end by 0 bases; junction bases not matched to a gene: 3. The germline V gene encodes CDR1 MNHEY and CDR2 SVGAGI. The CDR3 is 15 residues long. Participants spanned ages about 18 to 90 years and resided in over 20 US areas.

This chain links TRBV6-5 with TRBJ1-2, with 11 bases that match TRBD1. The sample comprised PBMCs or T cells enriched from blood (not recorded which). The receptor was isolated from a man younger than 30 with acute COVID-19. CDR3 bases: TGTGCCAGCAGATCGGGACAGGGGGCTAACTATGGCTACACCTTC. The encoded protein is CASRSGQGANYGYTF.